One and the same sample provided the 9 T cell receptor beta chains below, sequenced in a study of blood T cell repertoires in COVID-19. TCRdb's copy holds only in-frame clones and misses some; the assay was immunoSEQ multiplex PCR. Here the sample spans fewer than 350,000 clones, about 89% being singletons. The sequenced sample was PBMCs or T cells enriched from blood (not recorded which). Every receptor here comes from a woman in her thirties or forties who had recovered from COVID-19.

In DNA form, the CDR3 reads TGTGCCAGCAGCTTGGATGGCGGGAGGGCCGTTCACGATACGCAGTATTTT. Translation gives CASSLDGGRAVHDTQYF. The chain employs TRBV5-4 and TRBJ2-3; TRBD2 matches 9 bases. CDR1 is SGHNT and CDR2 is YYREEE in the germline V gene (reference sequence). V trimming: 0 bases; J trimming: 6 bases; junction bases outside the gene matches: 11. There are 17 residues in the CDR3.

This clone was observed once. This rearrangement joins TRBV28 to TRBJ1-2; D is possibly TRBD1 (6 bases). Germline values: CDR1 MDHEN, CDR2 SYDVKM. The CDR3 sequence is 14 residues long. V was clipped by 7 bases and J by 8 bases, with 20 bases between them. The CDR3 region has the DNA TGTGCCAGCACACGCCTGAACAGGGCGTCCGGCTACACCTTC. Its translation: CASTRLNRASGYTF.

The rearrangement joins TRBV3-1 (or the pseudogene TRBV3-2) to TRBJ1-1, with D tentatively TRBD1 (5 bases). The CDR3 consists of 13 residues. The V gene's germline CDR1 is LGHDT and CDR2 YNNKEL (reference sequence). V was clipped by 0 bases and J by 8 bases, with 10 bases between them. The CDR3: CASSQEWGDEAFF. The CDR3 coding sequence is TGTGCCAGCAGCCAAGAGTGGGGGGACGAAGCTTTCTTT.

V and J are TRBV18 and TRBJ2-5; 14 nucleotides agree with TRBD2. V lost 6 bases and J lost 1; bases outside the gene matches: 10. CDR3 length: 18 residues. Germline values: CDR1 KGHSH, CDR2 LQKENI. The CDR3 sequence is CASSPGTSGGPRQETQYF. The CDR3 region has the DNA TGTGCCAGCTCCCCAGGGACTAGCGGGGGCCCCCGCCAAGAGACCCAGTACTTC.

The chain is built from TRBV7-8 and TRBJ1-4, with a possible D match to TRBD1 (5 bases). The CDR3 loop spans 16 amino acids. Germline V gene data show CDR1 as SGHVS and CDR2 as FQNEAQ. V gave up 5 bases and J gave up 2 bases, with 15 bases separating them. The CDR3 region is CASSKNPGSTNEKLFF. The CDR3 DNA sequence: TGTGCCAGCAGCAAAAACCCAGGGTCGACTAATGAAAAACTGTTTTTT. Variable domain in full (rest from reference TRBV7-8 and TRBJ1-4): GAGVSQSPRYKVAKRGQDVALRCDPISGHVSLFWYQQALGQGPEFLTYFQNEAQLDKSGLPSDRFFAERPEGSVSTLKIQRTQQEDSAVYLCASSKNPGSTNEKLFFGSGTQLSVL.

This clone was picked up a small number of times. The J gene is TRBJ1-1, the V gene TRBV20-1; possibly TRBD1 for D (6 bases). The CDR3 spans 13 residues. The germline CDR1 and CDR2 sequences are DFQATT and SNEGSKA (reference sequence). V was cut by 3 bases and J by 4 bases, with 12 bases left in between. The CDR3 reads CSASRGGGTEAFF. The CDR3 DNA sequence: TGCAGTGCTAGTCGAGGGGGGGGCACTGAAGCTTTCTTT.

The chain couples TRBV5-1 to TRBJ2-2; TRBD2 aligns across 13 bases. The CDR3 spans 17 residues. Germline CDR1 reads SGHRS; CDR2 reads YFSETQ. V was pared by 0 bases and J by 6 bases, with 5 bases of the junction left unmatched. CDR3 protein: CASSLGTSGGAAGELFF. Here the CDR3 DNA reads TGCGCCAGCAGCTTGGGAACTAGCGGGGGGGCCGCCGGGGAGCTGTTTTTT.

The rearrangement uses TRBV29-1 and TRBJ1-5; TRBD1 matches 8 bases. The J segment lost 0 bases and the V segment lost 3 bases, leaving 13 bases of the junction unmatched. From germline, CDR1 is SQVTM and CDR2 ANQGSEA. The CDR3 spans 18 residues. CDR3 DNA: TGCAGCGTTGAGACAGGGGCGAGATACAGGTATAGCAATCAGCCCCAGCATTTT. Protein product: CSVETGARYRYSNQPQHF.

The V call is TRBV29-1, the J call TRBJ2-7; TRBD1 is a possible D gene (8 bases). This CDR3 has 13 residues. V lost 8 bases and J lost 7, with 21 bases in between. Germline values: CDR1 SQVTM, CDR2 ANQGSEA. The CDR3 nucleotides are TGCAGCCCACGGGAGGACAGGGATGAGGAGCAGTACTTC. This codes for CSPREDRDEEQYF.